The sample holds a few counts of the clone carrying this T cell receptor beta chain. Its matching antigen is unknown. This specimen belongs to a study of beta chain features in type 1 diabetes. Points from the study as a whole: Equally in patients and controls, shorter templates might have been favored by PCR. Researchers reported that naive, central memory and Treg TCRB repertoires appeared more similar in patients than in healthy donors.

Staining for CD45RO/CCR7/CD25/CD127/CD95/CD27 allowed sorting of CD4+ naive, central memory, regulatory and stem cell-like memory cells. From germline, CDR1 is SEHNR and CDR2 FQNEAQ (reference sequence). The ends lost 3 bases at V and 2 bases at J; junction bases unmatched: 5. This CDR3 spans 15 amino acids. The sequenced template was cDNA made from the entire isolated RNA. This table comes from immunoSEQ multiplex PCR, and its TCRdb copy is limited to in-frame clones, with some not included. The sample lists 240,000 or so clones, approximately 70% occurring once. This chain connects TRBV7-9 to TRBJ2-7, with TRBD2 identical over 9 bases. The sample comprised naive CD4+ T cells from blood. The clonotype was recovered from a man aged 25 to 45 in good health. Here the CDR3 reads CASSFVSSGTYEQYF. For the CDR3, the DNA is TGTGCCAGCAGCTTCGTATCTAGCGGGACCTACGAGCAGTACTTC. The entire variable domain, with the rest obtained from reference TRBV7-9 and TRBJ2-7, is as follows: DTGVSQNPRHKITKRGQNVTFRCDPISEHNRLYWYRQTLGQGPEFLTYFQNEAQLEKSRLLSDRFSAERPKGSFSTLEIQRTEQGDSAMYLCASSFVSSGTYEQYFGPGTRLTVT.